A single sample gave rise to the 24 T cell receptor beta chains below, sequenced in a study of response to subunit inactivated influenza vaccine. TCRdb processed the RT-PCR reads anew with MiXCR; each CDR3 protein has one entry. The sample holds about 500,000 distinct CDR3 sequences; 10% to 15% are singletons and the top ten take about an eighth. Here the sequenced sample was PBMCs from blood, taken roughly 48 days after vaccination. The source of these receptors is a man in his fifties or sixties who received an inactivated influenza vaccine.

This clonotype was seen more than once but under ten times. The rearrangement links TRBV7-9 to TRBJ1-2; the D gene is possibly TRBD1 (6 bases). The CDR3 extends over 15 amino acids. Germline CDR1 and CDR2: SEHNR and FQNEAQ (reference sequence). V was trimmed by 5 bases and J by 4 bases, leaving 17 bases between them. CDR3 region: CASSPGWGQIYGYTF. The CDR3 coding sequence is TGTGCCAGCAGCCCCGGGTGGGGACAAATCTATGGCTACACCTTC.

Only a few counts were recorded for this clonotype. In DNA, the CDR3 is TGCAGTGCTAGAGGGGACAGCCGTTATAGCAATCAGCCCCAGCATTTT. Its translation: CSARGDSRYSNQPQHF. The chain combines TRBV20-1 with TRBJ1-5; TRBD1 matches 7 bases. Germline lookup yields CDR1 DFQATT and CDR2 SNEGSKA (reference sequence). The CDR3 runs to 16 residues. Trimming at V came to 1 base and at J to 0 bases, leaving 6 bases not matched to a gene.

The CDR3 here is CASSFGGRGLFF. CDR3 nucleotides: TGTGCCAGCAGTTTTGGGGGGCGCGGACTGTTTTTT. The chain uses TRBV12-3 or TRBV12-4 and TRBJ1-4, with D possibly being TRBD1 (6 bases). The CDR3 contains 12 residues. V was trimmed by 3 bases and J by 13 bases, leaving 12 bases between them.

There are a few counts of this clonotype. V usage is TRBV7-2 and J usage is TRBJ2-1; 15 bases map to TRBD2. This CDR3 is built from 17 residues. The junction had 8 bases not matched to a gene; V was cut back by 6 bases and J by 5 bases. In germline, CDR1 is SGHTA, CDR2 FQGNSA. The DNA of the CDR3 is TGTGCCAGCAGGTACCCGGGACTAGCGGGAGGACACAATGAGCAGTTCTTC. Encoded protein: CASRYPGLAGGHNEQFF. Using reference TRBV7-2 and TRBJ2-1 for the parts outside the CDR3, the full variable domain is GAGVSQSPSNKVTEKGKDVELRCDPISGHTALYWYRQSLGQGLEFLIYFQGNSAPDKSGLPSDRFSAERTGGSVSTLTIQRTQQEDSAVYLCASRYPGLAGGHNEQFFGPGTRLTVL.

The gene calls are TRBV7-9 and TRBJ1-6; 7 bases agree with TRBD1. Germline lookup yields CDR1 SEHNR and CDR2 FQNEAQ (reference sequence). V lost 4 bases, J lost 10 bases, and 10 bases stayed unmatched. The CDR3 has 15 residues. The CDR3 sequence is CASSSVQGLGSPLHF. The CDR3 nucleotides read TGTGCCAGCAGCTCAGTACAGGGGTTGGGGTCACCCCTCCACTTT.

This clonotype was found a few times. The chain links TRBV9 to TRBJ2-6, with D hard to call. V was clipped by 2 bases and J by 0 bases, with 6 bases between them. The germline CDR1 and CDR2 sequences are SGDLS and YYNGEE. The CDR3 length is 15 residues. CDR3 bases: TGTGCCAGCAGCGTGGGGAACTCTGGGGCCAACGTCCTGACTTTC. Encoded protein: CASSVGNSGANVLTF.

This clonotype was found a few times. The chain couples TRBV9 to TRBJ2-3; D tentatively reads TRBD1 or TRBD2 (5 bases each). The CDR3 is 13 amino acids. Germline-derived CDR1 and CDR2 are SGDLS and YYNGEE. The germline V and J ends were trimmed by 0 bases and 6 bases, with 8 bases remaining between them. CDR3 loop: CASSVGWGDTQYF. The CDR3 nucleotides read TGTGCCAGCAGCGTAGGGTGGGGGGATACGCAGTATTTT.

The sample holds many counts of this clonotype. V is TRBV4-3 and J is TRBJ1-2, with D perhaps matching TRBD1 (5 bases). The germline CDR1 and CDR2 sequences are LGHNA and YSLEER. The CDR3 extends over 13 amino acids. V dropped 4 bases and J dropped 4 bases, with 10 bases sitting between them. The CDR3 DNA reads TGCGCCAGCAGCCCGGACATAGGCTATGGCTACACCTTC. Its protein is CASSPDIGYGYTF.

The chain employs TRBV7-2 and TRBJ1-2, with D perhaps matching TRBD1 (6 bases). V was shortened by 4 bases and J by 7 bases, with 13 bases between the two germline ends. Looked up from germline, CDR1 is SGHTA and CDR2 is FQGNSA. CDR3 length equals 13 residues. Here the CDR3 DNA reads TGTGCCAGCAGCTCAGGGGCGCGGGGTGGCTACACCTTC. Translating gives CASSSGARGGYTF.

This clonotype has ten or more counts. The V and J genes are TRBV20-1 and TRBJ1-1; D is unclear. V dropped 1 base and J dropped 6 bases, with 12 bases sitting between them. CDR3 length: 13 amino acids. In germline, CDR1 is DFQATT, CDR2 SNEGSKA (reference sequence). The CDR3 nucleotides are TGCAGTGCTAGAGCTCCTTCGGCGGCTGAAGCTTTCTTT. Translation: CSARAPSAAEAFF.

In this sample, this clonotype turned up many times. The rearrangement links TRBV12-3 or TRBV12-4 to TRBJ2-3; D call uncertain. Trimming removed 1 base at V and 2 bases at J, with 10 bases between. CDR3 size: 15 residues. Here the CDR3 reads CASSLDFRLTDTQYF. The CDR3, as DNA: TGTGCCAGCAGTTTAGATTTCAGACTCACAGATACGCAGTATTTT.

A few counts support this clonotype. The chain employs TRBV5-5 and TRBJ1-1, with D hard to call. Germline loops: CDR1 SGHKS, CDR2 YYEKEE (reference sequence). V was shortened by 7 bases and J by 8 bases, with 15 bases between the two germline ends. The CDR3 spans 12 residues. The CDR3 region has the DNA TGTGCCAGCTCGTGGTCTAAGGGAGAAGCTTTCTTT. Amino acid sequence: CASSWSKGEAFF.

The rearrangement uses TRBV6-1 and TRBJ2-1; TRBD2 matches at 12 bases. V lost 7 bases and J lost 4; bases outside the gene matches: 8. CDR1 is MNHNS and CDR2 is SASEGT in the germline V gene. The CDR3 is 16 residues long. CDR3: CASKPTSGSTYNEQFF. In DNA, the CDR3 is TGTGCCAGCAAACCGACTAGCGGGAGCACGTACAATGAGCAGTTCTTC.

The chain employs TRBV9 and TRBJ1-2, with a possible D match to TRBD1 (6 bases). CDR1 and CDR2 from the germline V gene are SGDLS and YYNGEE. This CDR3 is 14 amino acids long. Trimming took 4 bases from V and 2 from J, leaving 12 bases between them. This CDR3 reads CASSTMTGNYGYTF. Written as DNA, the CDR3 is TGTGCCAGCAGCACAATGACAGGAAACTATGGCTACACCTTC.

This clonotype has just a few counts. This chain uses TRBV5-1 with TRBJ1-2, with D hard to call. V lost 3 bases and J 2 bases, leaving 8 bases between the germline ends. In germline, CDR1 is SGHRS, CDR2 YFSETQ. The CDR3 runs 13 residues. CDR3 nucleotide sequence: TGCGCCAGCAGCTCAGCTATAAACTATGGCTACACCTTC. Translating it yields CASSSAINYGYTF.

This clonotype has just a few counts. The chain has TRBV15 and TRBJ2-5, with 7 bases fitting TRBD2. The CDR3 length is 13 residues. The J segment lost 5 bases and the V segment lost 5 bases, leaving 5 bases of the junction unmatched. Germline V lookup: CDR1 LNHNV, CDR2 YYDKDF (reference sequence). The CDR3 sequence: CATSLSGGETQYF. In nucleotides, the CDR3 is TGTGCCACCAGCCTCTCGGGGGGTGAGACCCAGTACTTC.

This clonotype was seen once. The chain recombines TRBV6-1 with TRBJ1-2; perhaps TRBD1 as D (6 bases). Trimming removed 4 bases at V and 3 bases at J, with 15 bases between. The CDR3 sequence is 15 residues long. Germline values: CDR1 MNHNS, CDR2 SASEGT. CDR3 in DNA: TGTGCCAGCAGTGTCGACAGGTTGGCTCACTATGGCTACACCTTC. This translates into CASSVDRLAHYGYTF.

This clonotype turned up a few times. J is TRBJ2-7 and V is TRBV6-5; D ambiguous. Germline lookup yields CDR1 MNHEY and CDR2 SVGAGI. Trimming took 0 bases from V and 3 from J, leaving 9 bases between them. There are 14 residues in the CDR3. The CDR3 nucleotides are TGTGCCAGCAGTTACTCGAAACATATCTACGAGCAGTACTTC. This encodes CASSYSKHIYEQYF.

This clonotype was found a few times. The chain joins TRBV4-1 to TRBJ1-2; D is unclear. This CDR3 has 15 amino acids. Germline-derived CDR1 and CDR2 are MGHRA and YSYEKL. The ends were cut back, 0 bases at V and 1 base at J, with 9 bases in the middle. The CDR3 here is CASSQDRGSNYGYTF. CDR3 nucleotide sequence: TGCGCCAGCAGCCAAGATCGCGGCAGTAACTATGGCTACACCTTC.

The V call is TRBV3-1, the J call TRBJ2-1; D is ambiguous. The V end was cut by 2 bases, the J end by 9 bases, with 8 bases between. Germline values: CDR1 LGHDT, CDR2 YNNKEL (reference sequence). CDR3 length: 12 amino acids. DNA of the CDR3: TGTGCCAGCAGCCAATTTACCGGTGAGCAGTTCTTC. Translation: CASSQFTGEQFF.

This clonotype was seen only once. This chain joins TRBV10-2 and TRBJ2-7; no definite D call. The CDR3 covers 14 residues. The germline V and J ends were trimmed by 3 bases and 5 bases, with 14 bases remaining between them. CDR1 and CDR2 from the germline V gene are WSHSY and SAAADI. CDR3 DNA: TGCGCCAGCAGTGATGTGACCCTCACGGACGAGCAGTACTTC. Encoded protein: CASSDVTLTDEQYF.

In this sample, this clonotype turned up a few times. The chain couples TRBV12-3 or TRBV12-4 to TRBJ1-2; D is possibly TRBD1 (5 bases). The CDR3 length is 15 residues. V was trimmed by 1 base and J by 0 bases, leaving 9 bases between them. CDR3 in DNA: TGTGCCAGCAGTTTAGGGGACCCCTCTAACTATGGCTACACCTTC. Encoded protein: CASSLGDPSNYGYTF.

The V call is TRBV19, the J call TRBJ2-7, with 8 bases identical to TRBD1. The CDR3 sequence is 14 residues long. CDR1 and CDR2 (germline): LNHDA, SQIVND (reference sequence). The junction had 4 bases not matched to a gene; V was cut back by 4 bases and J by 2 bases. Here the CDR3 DNA reads TGTGCCAGTAGTAAGACAGGGGAAACCTACGAGCAGTACTTC. Translated: CASSKTGETYEQYF.

This clonotype was counted ten times or more. The chain carries TRBV15 and TRBJ2-1, with D uncertain. This CDR3 is 15 amino acids long. The ends were cut back, 0 bases at V and 0 bases at J, with 6 bases in the middle. The germline V gene encodes CDR1 LNHNV and CDR2 YYDKDF (reference sequence). The CDR3 loop reads CATSRDLSSYNEQFF. The CDR3 DNA is TGTGCCACCAGCAGAGATCTGAGCTCCTACAATGAGCAGTTCTTC. The complete variable domain, with remaining parts taken from reference TRBV15 and TRBJ2-1, reads DAMVIQNPRYQVTQFGKPVTLSCSQTLNHNVMYWYQQKSSQAPKLLFHYYDKDFNNEADTPDNFQSRRPNTSFCFLDIRSPGLGDTAMYLCATSRDLSSYNEQFFGPGTRLTVL.